Presented here are 31 T cell receptor beta chains from one specimen sequenced in a study of cytomegalovirus exposure and HLA in healthy donors. The method was immunoSEQ multiplex PCR; TCRdb's version includes in-frame clones alone and lacks a portion of them. The table has 100,000 to 150,000 clones, roughly 91% seen once. Sequencing was performed on PBMCs. Source of these receptors: a man aged 25 to 40 in good health and CMV-seronegative.

The chain joins TRBV18 to TRBJ1-1; 7 nucleotides match TRBD1. Trimming cost V 8 bases and J 11 bases; bases outside gene matches: 23. The CDR3 spans 16 residues. Per germline, CDR1 KGHSH and CDR2 LQKENI. As DNA, the CDR3 is TGTGCCAGCCAACAACGGGCGCAAGAGACAGGGCGTCGGGCTTTCTTT. Its protein is CASQQRAQETGRRAFF.

This rearrangement joins TRBV20-1 to TRBJ2-1, with 7 nucleotides matching TRBD1. The length of the CDR3 is 11 residues. CDR1 is DFQATT and CDR2 is SNEGSKA in the germline V gene (reference sequence). J lost 8 bases, V lost 2 bases, and 0 bases had no gene match. The CDR3 DNA reads TGCAGTGCTAGAACAGGGGATGAGCAGTTCTTC. It translates to CSARTGDEQFF.

The chain links TRBV14 to TRBJ2-7; maybe TRBD2 (6 bases). Deletions cut 0 bases from V and 5 bases from J, with 14 bases between. This CDR3 has 15 residues. Germline lookup yields CDR1 SGHDN and CDR2 FVKESK. The CDR3 reads CASSQDSGSRNEQYF. Here the CDR3 DNA reads TGTGCCAGCAGCCAAGATTCCGGGAGCAGGAACGAGCAGTACTTC.

The rearrangement uses TRBV28 and TRBJ1-5; TRBD1 might be the D (5 bases). Germline CDR1 reads MDHEN; CDR2 reads SYDVKM. V lost 7 bases to trimming and J lost 6 bases, with 19 bases between them. CDR3 size: 15 residues. This CDR3 is CASILRQGLGQPQHF. The DNA for the CDR3 is TGTGCCAGCATCCTTCGGCAGGGATTGGGTCAGCCCCAGCATTTT.

V and J are TRBV12-2 and TRBJ1-2; the table's D gene call, TRBD1, was not cross checked with the DNA. TRBV12-2 is a pseudogene. CDR3 size: 12 residues. The DNA for the CDR3 is TGTGCAAGTCGCCCCACAAACTATGGCTACACCTTC. Its translation: CASRPTNYGYTF.

V and J are TRBV6-5 and TRBJ1-2, with TRBD1 identical over 7 bases. V lost 5 bases and J lost 6; bases outside the gene matches: 6. The CDR3 sequence is 13 residues long. Per the germline V gene, CDR1 is MNHEY and CDR2 is SVGAGI. As DNA, the CDR3 is TGTGCCAGCAGTCAAGACAGGGTAAATGGCTACACCTTC. Its protein is CASSQDRVNGYTF.

The CDR3 DNA reads as TGTGCCAGCAGCCACGACAAGAATGAGCAGTTCTTC. Translation gives CASSHDKNEQFF. The chain recombines TRBV11-3 with TRBJ2-1; unclear D gene. The V gene's germline CDR1 is SGHNT and CDR2 YENEEA. V lost 5 bases and J lost 7, with 9 bases in between. This CDR3 has 12 amino acids. The full variable domain, in which reference TRBV11-3 and TRBJ2-1 provide the parts outside the CDR3, is EAGVVQSPRYKIIEKKQPVAFWCNPISGHNTLYWYLQNLGQGPELLIRYENEEAVDDSQLPKDRFSAERLKGVDSTLKIQPAELGDSAVYLCASSHDKNEQFFGPGTRLTVL.

This rearrangement joins TRBV27 to TRBJ1-5; D unresolved. In germline, CDR1 is MNHEY, CDR2 SMNVEV (reference sequence). V dropped 1 base and J dropped 6 bases, with 10 bases sitting between them. This CDR3 spans 14 amino acids. The DNA of the CDR3 is TGTGCCAGCAGTTTATTAGGGAGCGGTCAGCCCCAGCATTTT. It is translated as CASSLLGSGQPQHF.

The rearrangement joins TRBV5-1 to TRBJ1-3; TRBD1 aligns across 10 bases. This CDR3 has 20 amino acids. Germline V gene sequence: CDR1 SGHRS, CDR2 YFSETQ. Germline trimming cut 1 base from V and 0 bases from J; bases unmatched to any gene: 13. This CDR3 is CASSLWAPGTGDVSGNTIYF. The CDR3, as DNA: TGCGCCAGCAGCTTGTGGGCCCCCGGGACAGGGGACGTCTCTGGAAACACCATATATTTT.

This sequence joins TRBV10-2 and TRBJ2-2; possible D gene TRBD2, 5 bases. Trimming shortened V by 4 bases and J by 3 bases, and 15 bases separated the two germline ends. CDR1 and CDR2 from the germline V gene are WSHSY and SAAADI. This CDR3 comprises 16 residues. This CDR3 is CASSVKDFAYTGELFF. For the CDR3, the DNA is TGCGCCAGCAGTGTAAAGGACTTTGCGTACACCGGGGAGCTGTTTTTT.

The V gene is TRBV19, the J gene TRBJ1-5, with TRBD1 as a possible D gene (5 bases). In germline, CDR1 is LNHDA, CDR2 SQIVND (reference sequence). The CDR3 spans 16 residues. The ends were cut back, 5 bases at V and 1 base at J, with 15 bases in the middle. The DNA for the CDR3 is TGTGCCAGTAGTCTGAAAGGGGAACAGAGCAATCAGCCCCAGCATTTT. This gives the protein CASSLKGEQSNQPQHF.

This sequence joins TRBV7-6 and TRBJ2-1; a weak D match, TRBD1 (6 bases). The germline V and J ends were trimmed by 3 bases and 2 bases, with 8 bases remaining between them. Germline CDR1 reads SGHVS; CDR2 reads FNYEAQ. CDR3 size: 14 residues. CDR3 coding DNA: TGTGCCAGCAGCTTCAGGGGACCCTACAATGAGCAGTTCTTC. This gives the protein CASSFRGPYNEQFF.

This chain uses TRBV6-6 with TRBJ1-4; the match to TRBD1 covers 7 bases. The CDR3 covers 15 residues. V trimming: 7 bases; J trimming: 3 bases; junction bases outside the gene matches: 8. Looked up from germline, CDR1 is MNHNY and CDR2 is SVGAGI (reference sequence). The CDR3 here is CASTQAGTANEKLFF. The CDR3 bases are TGTGCCAGCACCCAAGCAGGGACAGCTAATGAAAAACTGTTTTTT.

In the case of this clone: The junction shows a germline mismatch at one end, possibly a read error. CDR3 nucleotides: TGTGCTAGCAGCCGATCGGGGGTTAGAGAGACCCAGTACTTC. Its translation: CASSRSGVRETQYF. The chain carries TRBV7-7 and TRBJ2-5, with D possibly matching TRBD2 (6 bases). CDR3 size: 14 residues. Germline CDR1 and CDR2: SSHAT and FNYEAQ (reference sequence).

This clone was seen only once. This chain joins TRBV6-1 and TRBJ1-1; D is unclear. The germline V gene encodes CDR1 MNHNS and CDR2 SASEGT. V lost 3 bases to trimming and J lost 3 bases, with 8 bases between them. This CDR3 comprises 13 residues. CDR3 sequence: CASSDMEYTEAFF. Written as DNA, the CDR3 is TGTGCCAGCAGTGATATGGAGTACACTGAAGCTTTCTTT.

The chain recombines TRBV7-8 with TRBJ2-7, with 7 nucleotides matching TRBD1. The ends lost 0 bases at V and 5 bases at J; junction bases unmatched: 1. CDR3 length equals 13 residues. Germline CDR1 SGHVS, CDR2 FQNEAQ. This CDR3 is CASSLAGGNEQYF. In nucleotides, the CDR3 is TGTGCCAGCAGCTTAGCAGGGGGCAACGAGCAGTACTTC.

The J gene is TRBJ2-7, the V gene TRBV6-5; 7 bases are shared with TRBD1. CDR1 is MNHEY and CDR2 is SVGAGI in the germline V gene. The CDR3 is made up of 13 amino acids. J gave up 3 bases and V 8 bases, and 7 bases lay outside the gene matches. CDR3 sequence (DNA): TGTGCCAGCCGACGGGACAGCGGCTACGAGCAGTACTTC. It codes for CASRRDSGYEQYF.

The V gene is TRBV5-1, the J gene TRBJ2-5; D gene ambiguous. Germline CDR1 SGHRS, CDR2 YFSETQ. V lost 0 bases to trimming and J lost 4 bases, with 13 bases between them. The CDR3 covers 15 residues. CDR3 DNA: TGCGCCAGCAGCTTGGCCGGCCTTTCGGGAGAGACCCAGTACTTC. Translating gives CASSLAGLSGETQYF.

V and J are TRBV9 and TRBJ2-7, with no clear D. The CDR3 is made up of 14 amino acids. The germline V gene encodes CDR1 SGDLS and CDR2 YYNGEE. Trimming cost V 0 bases and J 3 bases, with 10 bases left between them. This CDR3 is CASSVASRDYEQYF. The CDR3 DNA is TGTGCCAGCAGCGTAGCCTCGCGCGACTACGAGCAGTACTTC. Drawing the rest from reference TRBV9 and TRBJ2-7, the complete variable domain is DSGVTQTPKHLITATGQRVTLRCSPRSGDLSVYWYQQSLDQGLQFLIQYYNGEERAKGNILERFSAQQFPDLHSELNLSSLELGDSALYFCASSVASRDYEQYFGPGTRLTVT.

This clone was recorded once. The V call is TRBV5-1, the J call TRBJ1-2; the match to TRBD1 covers 9 bases. V lost 0 bases, J lost 4 bases, and 10 bases stayed unmatched. The CDR3 is made up of 17 amino acids. The germline V gene encodes CDR1 SGHRS and CDR2 YFSETQ. In nucleotides, the CDR3 is TGCGCCAGCAGCTTGGGGACAGGGGAGTACTTCTTCTATGGCTACACCTTC. Translation gives CASSLGTGEYFFYGYTF.

This chain joins TRBV27 and TRBJ1-4; D ambiguous. The germline V gene encodes CDR1 MNHEY and CDR2 SMNVEV (reference sequence). This CDR3 region has 15 residues. The V end was cut by 6 bases, the J end by 0 bases, with 11 bases between. Here the CDR3 DNA reads TGTGCCAGCAGCCGGCGGGGAGCAACTAATGAAAAACTGTTTTTT. Translated, it gives CASSRRGATNEKLFF.

This chain connects TRBV19 to TRBJ2-1; D is ambiguous. CDR3 length equals 12 residues. V dropped 5 bases and J dropped 6 bases, with 8 bases sitting between them. Germline-derived CDR1 and CDR2 are LNHDA and SQIVND (reference sequence). CDR3 DNA sequence: TGTGCCAGTAGTTCCATGTCCAATGAGCAGTTCTTC. It specifies CASSSMSNEQFF.

The CDR3 nucleotides read TGCAGCGTTGAACAGGGGCCCCCAGCCGAAGCTTTCTTT. Translating it yields CSVEQGPPAEAFF. V usage is TRBV29-1 and J usage is TRBJ1-1; tentative D call: TRBD1 (6 bases). The CDR3 extends over 13 amino acids. Per germline, CDR1 SQVTM and CDR2 ANQGSEA. Trimming left V 2 bases short and J 8 bases short, with 15 bases between.

The chain combines TRBV5-5 with TRBJ2-7; the match to TRBD1 covers 8 bases. Germline CDR1 is SGHKS and CDR2 is YYEKEE (reference sequence). V lost 8 bases, J lost 1 base, and 8 bases stayed unmatched. The CDR3 consists of 14 residues. This CDR3 is CASRPGQGSYEQYF. Here the CDR3 DNA reads TGTGCCAGTAGGCCCGGACAGGGATCCTACGAGCAGTACTTC.

This clone was found many times. V is TRBV28 and J is TRBJ2-3; possibly TRBD1 for D (6 bases). The CDR3 runs 13 residues. The V end was cut by 4 bases, the J end by 3 bases, with 8 bases between. The germline gives CDR1 MDHEN, CDR2 SYDVKM. The CDR3 reads CASSSRGTDTQYF. DNA of the CDR3: TGTGCCAGCAGTTCCAGGGGTACAGATACGCAGTATTTT.

The chain links TRBV6-5 to TRBJ1-2; D call uncertain. From germline, CDR1 is MNHEY and CDR2 SVGAGI. The CDR3 sequence is 13 residues long. V was cut by 2 bases and J by 8 bases, with 12 bases left in between. The CDR3, as DNA: TGTGCCAGCAGTTACCAGAACAGCTACGGCTACACCTTC. Translating it yields CASSYQNSYGYTF.

The chain recombines TRBV12-5 with TRBJ1-2; 8 nucleotides match TRBD1. V gave up 9 bases and J gave up 6 bases; unmatched junction bases: 15. The CDR3 has 15 residues. Germline V gene sequence: CDR1 LGHNT, CDR2 FRNRAP. DNA for the CDR3: TGTGCTAGCGGGGGATTCTCAGGGGGCAAGGATGGCTACACCTTC. This codes for CASGGFSGGKDGYTF.

V usage is TRBV5-1 and J usage is TRBJ2-3; D is unresolved. The CDR3 has 15 residues. Trimming pared 1 base from V and 0 bases from J, leaving 9 bases between. CDR1 is SGHRS, CDR2 YFSETQ, per germline. This CDR3 is CASSLMGQSTDTQYF. DNA for the CDR3: TGCGCCAGCAGCTTGATGGGCCAGAGCACAGATACGCAGTATTTT.

The chain recombines TRBV7-9 with TRBJ2-7; weak D call: TRBD1 (5 bases). Germline V gene data show CDR1 as SEHNR and CDR2 as FQNEAQ (reference sequence). This CDR3 has 12 residues. Between the trimmed V and J ends, which lost 5 bases and 7 bases, there was a span of 12 bases. DNA of the CDR3: TGTGCCAGCAGCCTTCCAGCAGGGGAGCAGTACTTC. It encodes CASSLPAGEQYF.

V usage is TRBV27 and J usage is TRBJ2-3, with 9 bases fitting TRBD2. V lost 8 bases and J lost 5; bases outside the gene matches: 5. The CDR3 spans 13 residues. Germline CDR1 MNHEY, CDR2 SMNVEV (reference sequence). This CDR3 reads CASRGGAGDTQYF. The CDR3 DNA sequence: TGTGCCAGCCGCGGGGGGGCAGGAGATACGCAGTATTTT.

The chain employs TRBV28 and TRBJ1-6; possibly TRBD1 for D (5 bases). The CDR3 loop spans 14 amino acids. Germline CDR1 is MDHEN and CDR2 is SYDVKM. V was cut by 3 bases and J by 9 bases, with 12 bases left in between. DNA for the CDR3: TGTGCCAGCAGTTTGACAGATTCCAGTTCACCCCTCCACTTT. Protein: CASSLTDSSSPLHF.